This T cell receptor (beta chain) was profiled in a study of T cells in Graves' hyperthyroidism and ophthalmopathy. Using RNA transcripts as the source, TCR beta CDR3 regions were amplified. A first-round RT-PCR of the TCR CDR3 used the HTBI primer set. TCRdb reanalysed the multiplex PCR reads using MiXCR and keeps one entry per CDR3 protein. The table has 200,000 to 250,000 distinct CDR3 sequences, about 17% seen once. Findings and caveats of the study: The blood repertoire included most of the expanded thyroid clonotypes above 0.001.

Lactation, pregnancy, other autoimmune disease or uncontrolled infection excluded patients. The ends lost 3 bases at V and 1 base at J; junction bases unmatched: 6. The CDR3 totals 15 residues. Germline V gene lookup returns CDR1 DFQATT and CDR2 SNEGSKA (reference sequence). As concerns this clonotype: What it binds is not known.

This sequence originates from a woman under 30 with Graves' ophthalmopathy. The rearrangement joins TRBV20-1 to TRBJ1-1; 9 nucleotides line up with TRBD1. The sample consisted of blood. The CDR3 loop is CSARVGQGGNTEAFF. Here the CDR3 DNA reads TGCAGTGCTAGGGTGGGACAGGGAGGGAACACTGAAGCTTTCTTT.